This T cell receptor beta chain comes out of a study of a mutant IDH1 vaccine in newly diagnosed glioma. Study context: Either 4-6 weeks after radiotherapy alone or alongside temozolomide, vaccination was begun. Prior therapy was radiotherapy, temozolomide, or both; most received both.

The repertoire was sequenced with immunoSEQ multiplex PCR; TCRdb's copy has only in-frame clones and lacks some. The top ten clones hold just over 15% of a sample with 31,000 or so clones, roughly 77% of them seen once. A note on this clone: No antigen is known for it.

The time point denotes: week 35, safety follow-up. Topical imiquimod accompanied each vaccine dose, which consisted of 300 ug of mutant IDH1 20-mer peptide. All eight of the vaccinations patients received fell in weeks 1, 3, 5, 7, 11, 15, 19 and 23. The receptor was isolated from a man aged 30-40 years with glioma. Sequenced material: PBMCs, taken from a glioma patient whose treatment included an IDH1 peptide vaccine.

CDR3 DNA sequence: TGTGCCTGGAGCCTCATCGAGGGGGACAGCTATGGCTACACCTTC. Amino acid sequence: CAWSLIEGDSYGYTF. This sequence joins TRBV30 and TRBJ1-2, with 7 bases identical to TRBD1. CDR1 is GTSNPN and CDR2 is SVGIG in the germline V gene (reference sequence). V was clipped by 3 bases and J by 4 bases; unmatched bases: 11. The CDR3 is made up of 15 amino acids.